This paragraph reports one T cell receptor beta chain. Researchers ran the PCR with 60 Vbeta and 13 Jbeta primers. Assay: immunoSEQ multiplex PCR; the TCRdb copy retains only in-frame clones and omits some. The repertoire has some 120,000 clones, around 70% of them found once; the top ten carry roughly 1.5%. In germline, CDR1 is SQVTM, CDR2 ANQGSEA. The CDR3 is 14 amino acids. V gave up 5 bases and J gave up 6 bases, with 17 bases separating them. The source of the sample is a study of cytomegalovirus exposure and HLA in healthy donors. The receptor was derived from a man between 25 and 39 years old in good health and CMV-seropositive. The chain links TRBV29-1 to TRBJ2-1; maybe TRBD2 (5 bases). Sequenced: PBMCs. The CDR3 reads CSVRISAHGNEQFF. The CDR3, as DNA: TGCAGCGTTCGGATTAGCGCCCATGGCAATGAGCAGTTCTTC.